This T cell receptor (beta chain) was identified during a study of blood T cells in healthy people across ages. The study, taken as a whole, reports: Donors of long life had a larger count of naive CD4+ cells and greater diversity than aged donors. A roughly linear fall in TCR beta diversity per million T cells was seen with increasing age.

As concerns this clonotype: The antigen remains unidentified.

Trimming shortened V by 3 bases and J by 2 bases, and 12 bases separated the two germline ends. The CDR3 consists of 15 residues. Each sample gave at least 6.5 million isolated PBMCs. Primers used in a second PCR of about 7 to 12 cycles were a sample-barcoded 5' primer and a J-beta primer mix. TCRdb re-called the 5' RACE reads through MiXCR, storing one row per CDR3 protein. This sample has approximately 850,000 distinct CDR3 sequences, with nearly 60% found just once. This clonotype originated in a man younger than 40 in good health. The chain combines TRBV12-3 or TRBV12-4 with TRBJ2-3, with D possibly TRBD2 on 6 matching bases. The sample comprised blood. CDR3 nucleotide sequence: TGTGCCAGCAGTTTTACCGGGGGTTACACAGATACGCAGTATTTT. As protein: CASSFTGGYTDTQYF.